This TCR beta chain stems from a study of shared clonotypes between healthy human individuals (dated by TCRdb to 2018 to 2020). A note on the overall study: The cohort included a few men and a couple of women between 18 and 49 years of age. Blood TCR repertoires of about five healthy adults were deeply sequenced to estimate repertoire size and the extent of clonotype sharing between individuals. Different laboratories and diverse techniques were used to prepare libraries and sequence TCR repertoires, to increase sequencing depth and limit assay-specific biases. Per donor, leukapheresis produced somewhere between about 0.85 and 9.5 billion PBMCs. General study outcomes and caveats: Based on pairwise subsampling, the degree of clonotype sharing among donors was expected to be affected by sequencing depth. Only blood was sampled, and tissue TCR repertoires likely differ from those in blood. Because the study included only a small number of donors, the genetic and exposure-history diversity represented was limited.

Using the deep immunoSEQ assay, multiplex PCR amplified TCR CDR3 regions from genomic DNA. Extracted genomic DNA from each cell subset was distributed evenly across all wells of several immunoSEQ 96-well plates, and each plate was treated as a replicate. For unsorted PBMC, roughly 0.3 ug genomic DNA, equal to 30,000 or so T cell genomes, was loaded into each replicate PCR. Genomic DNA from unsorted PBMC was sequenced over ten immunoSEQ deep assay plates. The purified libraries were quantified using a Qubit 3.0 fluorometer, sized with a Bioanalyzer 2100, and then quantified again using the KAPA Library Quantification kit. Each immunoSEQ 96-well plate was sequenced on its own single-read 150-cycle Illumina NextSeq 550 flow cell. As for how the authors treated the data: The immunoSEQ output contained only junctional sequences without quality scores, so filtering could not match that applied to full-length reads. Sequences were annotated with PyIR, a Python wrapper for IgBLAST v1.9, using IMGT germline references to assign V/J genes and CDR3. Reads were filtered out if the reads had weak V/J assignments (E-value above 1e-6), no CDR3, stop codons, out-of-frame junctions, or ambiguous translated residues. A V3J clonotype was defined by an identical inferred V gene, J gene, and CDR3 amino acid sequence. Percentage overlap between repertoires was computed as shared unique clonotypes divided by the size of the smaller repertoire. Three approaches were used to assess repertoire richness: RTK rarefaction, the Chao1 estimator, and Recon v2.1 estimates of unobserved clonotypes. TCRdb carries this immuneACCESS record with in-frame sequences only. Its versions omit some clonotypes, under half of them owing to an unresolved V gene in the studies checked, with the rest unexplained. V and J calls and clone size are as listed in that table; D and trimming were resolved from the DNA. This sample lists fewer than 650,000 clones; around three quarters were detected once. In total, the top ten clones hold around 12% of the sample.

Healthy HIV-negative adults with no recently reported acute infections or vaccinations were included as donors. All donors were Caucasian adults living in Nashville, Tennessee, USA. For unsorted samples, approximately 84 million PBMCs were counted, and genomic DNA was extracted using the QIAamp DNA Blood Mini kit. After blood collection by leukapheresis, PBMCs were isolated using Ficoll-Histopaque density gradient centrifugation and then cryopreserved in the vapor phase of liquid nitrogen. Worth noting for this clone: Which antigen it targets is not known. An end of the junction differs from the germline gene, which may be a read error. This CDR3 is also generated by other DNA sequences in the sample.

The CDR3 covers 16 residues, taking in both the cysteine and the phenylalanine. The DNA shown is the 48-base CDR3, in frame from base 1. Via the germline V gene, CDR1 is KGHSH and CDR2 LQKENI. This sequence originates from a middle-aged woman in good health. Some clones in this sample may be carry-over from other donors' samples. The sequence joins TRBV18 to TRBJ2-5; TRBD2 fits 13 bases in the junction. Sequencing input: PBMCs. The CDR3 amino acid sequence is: CASSPPGLAGQETQYF. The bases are TGTGCCAGCTCGCCACCGGGACTAGCGGGACAAGAGACCCAGTACTTC.